The clone carrying this T cell receptor (beta chain) was seen a handful of times. V was shortened by 2 bases and J by 2 bases, with 10 bases between the two germline ends. This CDR3 is 14 amino acids long. TCRbeta library construction was performed incorporating unique molecular identifiers. One entry per CDR3 protein results from TCRdb running MiXCR on the PCR reads. In the table there are over 150,000 distinct CDR3 sequences, approximately 15% of which are singletons. The source of the sample is a study of T-cell reconstitution after alpha-beta-depleted transplantation in children. Here the sequenced sample was PBMCs from the stem cell graft donor, taken from the stem cell graft. The TCR originated in a human donor who donated a stem cell graft to a child with acute lymphoblastic leukemia. V gene TRBV12-3 or TRBV12-4 combines with J gene TRBJ2-7, with D unclear. CDR3 region: CASSLTSSTYEQYF. In DNA, the CDR3 is TGTGCCAGCAGTTTAACCAGCAGTACCTACGAGCAGTACTTC.